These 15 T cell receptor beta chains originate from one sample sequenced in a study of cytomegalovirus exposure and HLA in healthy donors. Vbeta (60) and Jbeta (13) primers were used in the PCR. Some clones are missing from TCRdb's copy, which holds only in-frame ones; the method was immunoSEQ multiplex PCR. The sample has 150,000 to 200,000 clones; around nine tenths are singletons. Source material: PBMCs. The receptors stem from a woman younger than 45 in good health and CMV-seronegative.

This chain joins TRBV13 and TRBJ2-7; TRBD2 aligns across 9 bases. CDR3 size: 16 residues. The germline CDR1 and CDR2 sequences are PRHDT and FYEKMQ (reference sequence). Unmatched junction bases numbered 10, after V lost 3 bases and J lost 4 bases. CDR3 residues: CASSLGVSGGQYEQYF. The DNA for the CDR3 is TGTGCCAGCAGCTTGGGGGTTAGCGGGGGTCAGTACGAGCAGTACTTC. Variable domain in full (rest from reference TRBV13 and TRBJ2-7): AAGVIQSPRHLIKEKRETATLKCYPIPRHDTVYWYQQGPGQDPQFLISFYEKMQSDKGSIPDRFSAQQFSDYHSELNMSSLELGDSALYFCASSLGVSGGQYEQYFGPGTRLTVT.

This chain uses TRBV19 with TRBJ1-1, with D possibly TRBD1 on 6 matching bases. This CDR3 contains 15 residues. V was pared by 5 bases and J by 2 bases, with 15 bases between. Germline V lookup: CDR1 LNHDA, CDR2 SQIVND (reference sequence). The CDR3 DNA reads TGTGCCAGTAGTGGAACAGGGCTTTTTAACACTGAAGCTTTCTTT. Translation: CASSGTGLFNTEAFF.

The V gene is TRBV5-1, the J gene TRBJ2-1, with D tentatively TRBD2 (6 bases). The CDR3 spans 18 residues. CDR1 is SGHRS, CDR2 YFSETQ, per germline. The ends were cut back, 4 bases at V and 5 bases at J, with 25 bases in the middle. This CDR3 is CASSHNWPGRERNNEQFF. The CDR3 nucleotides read TGCGCCAGCAGCCACAACTGGCCGGGGCGGGAACGGAACAATGAGCAGTTCTTC.

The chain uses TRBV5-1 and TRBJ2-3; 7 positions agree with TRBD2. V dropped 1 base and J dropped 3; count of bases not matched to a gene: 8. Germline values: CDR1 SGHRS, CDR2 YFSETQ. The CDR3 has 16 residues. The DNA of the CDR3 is TGCGCCAGCAGCTTGTTCGGGGAGGGGCTTACAGATACGCAGTATTTT. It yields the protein CASSLFGEGLTDTQYF. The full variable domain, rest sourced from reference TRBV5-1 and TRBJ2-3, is KAGVTQTPRYLIKTRGQQVTLSCSPISGHRSVSWYQQTPGQGLQFLFEYFSETQRNKGNFPGRFSGRQFSNSRSEMNVSTLELGDSALYLCASSLFGEGLTDTQYFGPGTRLTVL.

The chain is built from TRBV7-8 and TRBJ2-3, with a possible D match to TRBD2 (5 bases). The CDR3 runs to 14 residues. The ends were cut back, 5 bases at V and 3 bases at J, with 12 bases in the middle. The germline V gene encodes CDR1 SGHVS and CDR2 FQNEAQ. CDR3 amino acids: CASSLSGRTDTQYF. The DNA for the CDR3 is TGTGCCAGCAGCCTCAGTGGGAGAACAGATACGCAGTATTTT.

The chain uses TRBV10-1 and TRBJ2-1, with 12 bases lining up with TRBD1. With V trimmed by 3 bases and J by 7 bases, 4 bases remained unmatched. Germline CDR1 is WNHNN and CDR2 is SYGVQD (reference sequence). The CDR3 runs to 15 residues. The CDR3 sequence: CASSEGTGGYNEQFF. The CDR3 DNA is TGCGCCAGCAGTGAAGGGACAGGGGGCTATAATGAGCAGTTCTTC.

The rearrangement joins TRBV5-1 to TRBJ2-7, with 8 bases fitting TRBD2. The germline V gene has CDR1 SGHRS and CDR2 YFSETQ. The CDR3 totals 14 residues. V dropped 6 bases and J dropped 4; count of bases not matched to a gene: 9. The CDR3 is CASMPSGSVYEQYF. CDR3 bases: TGCGCCAGCATGCCAAGCGGGAGTGTTTACGAGCAGTACTTC.

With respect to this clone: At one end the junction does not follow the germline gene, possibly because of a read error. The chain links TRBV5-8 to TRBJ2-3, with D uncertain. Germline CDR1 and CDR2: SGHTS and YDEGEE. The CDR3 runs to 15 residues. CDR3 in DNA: TGTGCCAGCAGCTTCCAAGACATAAGCACATATACGCAGTATTTT. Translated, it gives CASSFQDISTYTQYF. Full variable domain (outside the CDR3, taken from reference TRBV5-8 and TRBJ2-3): EAGVTQSPTHLIKTRGQQATLRCSPISGHTSVYWYQQALGLGLQFLLWYDEGEERNRGNFPPRFSGRQFPNYSSELNVNALELEDSALYLCASSFQDISTYTQYFGPGTRLTVL.

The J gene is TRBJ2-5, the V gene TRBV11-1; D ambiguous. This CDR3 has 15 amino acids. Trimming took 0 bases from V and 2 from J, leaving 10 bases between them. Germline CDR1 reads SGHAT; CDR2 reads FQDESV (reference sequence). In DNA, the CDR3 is TGTGCCAGCAGCTTAGCGATACAGCCTCAAGAGACCCAGTACTTC. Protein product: CASSLAIQPQETQYF.

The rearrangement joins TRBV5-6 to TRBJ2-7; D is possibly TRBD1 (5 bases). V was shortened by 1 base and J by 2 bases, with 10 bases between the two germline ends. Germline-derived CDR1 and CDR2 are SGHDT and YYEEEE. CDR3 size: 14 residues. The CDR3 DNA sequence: TGTGCCAGCAGCTTGCTCTCGGACACCTACGAGCAGTACTTC. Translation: CASSLLSDTYEQYF.

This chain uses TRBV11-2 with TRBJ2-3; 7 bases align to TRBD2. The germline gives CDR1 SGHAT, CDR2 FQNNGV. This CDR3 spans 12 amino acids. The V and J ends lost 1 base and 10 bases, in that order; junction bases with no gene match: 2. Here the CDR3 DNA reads TGTGCCAGCAGCTTAGGCGGGGGTGCGCAGTATTTT. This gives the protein CASSLGGGAQYF.

The CDR3 coding sequence is TGTGCCAGCAGCCAGGGGGCAAACACTGAAGCTTTCTTT. Its translation is CASSQGANTEAFF. The chain recombines TRBV27 with TRBJ1-1, with 8 bases that match TRBD1. The J segment lost 2 bases and the V segment lost 6 bases, leaving 2 bases of the junction unmatched. CDR3 length: 13 amino acids. Germline values: CDR1 MNHEY, CDR2 SMNVEV (reference sequence).

The CDR3 DNA sequence: TGTGCCAGCATGGGCGCGGGGGGACCATATAATTCACCCCTCCACTTT. Its protein product is CASMGAGGPYNSPLHF. The chain couples TRBV6-6 to TRBJ1-6; maybe TRBD1 (5 bases). The V gene's germline CDR1 is MNHNY and CDR2 SVGAGI (reference sequence). The CDR3 runs 16 residues. V was cut by 7 bases and J by 4 bases, with 17 bases left in between.

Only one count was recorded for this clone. The CDR3 reads CSVTQTGPGQPQHF. For the CDR3, the DNA is TGCAGCGTTACTCAAACAGGGCCTGGACAGCCCCAGCATTTT. This rearrangement joins TRBV29-1 to TRBJ1-5, with D possibly TRBD1 on 6 matching bases. Trimming left V 5 bases short and J 7 bases short, with 18 bases between. CDR1 and CDR2 from the germline V gene are SQVTM and ANQGSEA. The CDR3 runs to 14 residues.

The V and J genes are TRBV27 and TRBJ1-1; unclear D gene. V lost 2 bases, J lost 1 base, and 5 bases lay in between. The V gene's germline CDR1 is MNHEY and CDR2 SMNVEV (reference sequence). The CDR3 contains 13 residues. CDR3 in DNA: TGTGCCAGCAGTTTAGGCCCGAACACTGAAGCTTTCTTT. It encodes CASSLGPNTEAFF.